This T cell receptor (beta chain) is drawn from a study of blood T cell repertoires in COVID-19. Sequenced by immunoSEQ multiplex PCR; TCRdb stores in-frame clones only, minus some. The sample holds almost 500,000 clones, approximately 91% seen once. Participants came from 24 US areas, aged about 18 to 89 years. CDR3 length equals 14 residues. From germline, CDR1 is GTSNPN and CDR2 SVGIG (reference sequence). The specimen was PBMCs or T cells enriched from blood (not recorded which). The chain recombines TRBV30 with TRBJ1-4, with a weak D call TRBD1 (5 bases). This TCR was sampled from a woman in her sixties or seventies who had recovered from COVID-19. CDR3 DNA sequence: TGTGCTTTCTCCAGGGTGTCAACTAATGAAAAACTGTTTTTT. Residues: CAFSRVSTNEKLFF.